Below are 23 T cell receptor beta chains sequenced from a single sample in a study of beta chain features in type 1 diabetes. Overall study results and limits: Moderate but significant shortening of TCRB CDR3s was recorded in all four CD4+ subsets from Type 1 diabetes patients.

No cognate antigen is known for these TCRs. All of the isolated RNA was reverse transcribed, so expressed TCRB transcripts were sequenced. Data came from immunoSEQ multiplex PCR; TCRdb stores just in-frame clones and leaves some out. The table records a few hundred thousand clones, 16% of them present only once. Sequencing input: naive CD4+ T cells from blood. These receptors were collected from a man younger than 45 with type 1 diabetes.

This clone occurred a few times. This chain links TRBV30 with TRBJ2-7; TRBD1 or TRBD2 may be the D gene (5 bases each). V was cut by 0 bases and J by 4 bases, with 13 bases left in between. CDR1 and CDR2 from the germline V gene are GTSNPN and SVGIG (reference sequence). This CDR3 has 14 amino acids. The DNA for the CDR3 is TGTGCCTGGAGTGTACTGGGACCGACTTACGAGCAGTACTTC. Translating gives CAWSVLGPTYEQYF.

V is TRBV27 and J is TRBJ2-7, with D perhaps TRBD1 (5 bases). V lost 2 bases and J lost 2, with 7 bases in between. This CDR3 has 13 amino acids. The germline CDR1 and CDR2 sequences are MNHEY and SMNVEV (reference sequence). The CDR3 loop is CASSLKGPYEQYF. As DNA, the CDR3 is TGTGCCAGCAGTTTAAAGGGGCCCTACGAGCAGTACTTC.

CDR3 sequence reads: CASSLTLQETQYF. DNA for the CDR3: TGTGCCAGCAGTTTAACACTGCAAGAGACCCAGTACTTC. The chain joins TRBV28 to TRBJ2-5; no definite D call. With 2 bases removed from V and 2 bases from J, the gap between germline ends came to 6 bases. In germline, CDR1 is MDHEN, CDR2 SYDVKM. The CDR3 length is 13 residues.

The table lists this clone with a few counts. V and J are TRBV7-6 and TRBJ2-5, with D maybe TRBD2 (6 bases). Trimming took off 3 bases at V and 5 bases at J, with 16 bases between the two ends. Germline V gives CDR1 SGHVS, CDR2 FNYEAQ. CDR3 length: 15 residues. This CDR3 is CASSFGRDGVETQYF. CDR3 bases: TGTGCCAGCAGCTTCGGGCGGGACGGGGTGGAGACCCAGTACTTC.

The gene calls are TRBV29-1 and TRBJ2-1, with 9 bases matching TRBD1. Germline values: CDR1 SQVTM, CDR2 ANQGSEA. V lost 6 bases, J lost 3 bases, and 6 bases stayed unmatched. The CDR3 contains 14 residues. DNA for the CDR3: TGCAGCGTACAGAGGGACAGGGACTACAATGAGCAGTTCTTC. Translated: CSVQRDRDYNEQFF.

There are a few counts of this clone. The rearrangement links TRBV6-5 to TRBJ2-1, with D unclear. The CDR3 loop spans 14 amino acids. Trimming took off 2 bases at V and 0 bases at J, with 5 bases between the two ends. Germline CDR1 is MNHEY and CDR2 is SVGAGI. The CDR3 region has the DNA TGTGCCAGCAGTTACACGAGCTCCTACAATGAGCAGTTCTTC. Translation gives CASSYTSSYNEQFF.

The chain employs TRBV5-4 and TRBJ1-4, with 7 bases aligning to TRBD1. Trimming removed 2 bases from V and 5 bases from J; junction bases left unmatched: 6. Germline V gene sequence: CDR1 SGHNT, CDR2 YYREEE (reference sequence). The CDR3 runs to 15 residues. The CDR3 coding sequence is TGTGCCAGCAGCTTCCGGACAGGCGGGAATGAAAAACTGTTTTTT. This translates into CASSFRTGGNEKLFF.

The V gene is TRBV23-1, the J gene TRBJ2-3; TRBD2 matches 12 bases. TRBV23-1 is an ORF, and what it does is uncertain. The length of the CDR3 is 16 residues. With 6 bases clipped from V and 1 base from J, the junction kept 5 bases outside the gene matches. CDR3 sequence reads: CASRLTSGSGTDTQYF. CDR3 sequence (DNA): TGCGCCAGCAGGTTGACTAGCGGGAGTGGCACAGATACGCAGTATTTT.

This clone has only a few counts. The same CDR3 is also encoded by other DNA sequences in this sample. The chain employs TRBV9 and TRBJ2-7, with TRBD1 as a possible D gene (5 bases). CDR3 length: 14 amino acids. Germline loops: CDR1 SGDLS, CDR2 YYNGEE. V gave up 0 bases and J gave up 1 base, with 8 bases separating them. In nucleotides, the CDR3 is TGTGCCAGCAGCGTAGTCGCAGGGTCCTACGAGCAGTACTTC. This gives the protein CASSVVAGSYEQYF.

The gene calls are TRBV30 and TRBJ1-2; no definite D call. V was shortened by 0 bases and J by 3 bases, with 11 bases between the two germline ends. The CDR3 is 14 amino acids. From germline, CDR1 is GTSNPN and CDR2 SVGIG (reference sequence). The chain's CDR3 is CAWSVRVRDYGYTF. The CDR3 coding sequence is TGTGCCTGGAGTGTACGGGTGAGGGACTATGGCTACACCTTC.

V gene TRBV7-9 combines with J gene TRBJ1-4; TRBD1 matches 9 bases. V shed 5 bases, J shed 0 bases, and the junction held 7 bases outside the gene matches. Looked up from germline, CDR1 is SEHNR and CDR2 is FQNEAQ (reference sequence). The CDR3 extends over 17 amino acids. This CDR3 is CASSHWGQGSTNEKLFF. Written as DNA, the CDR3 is TGTGCCAGCAGCCACTGGGGACAGGGTTCAACTAATGAAAAACTGTTTTTT.

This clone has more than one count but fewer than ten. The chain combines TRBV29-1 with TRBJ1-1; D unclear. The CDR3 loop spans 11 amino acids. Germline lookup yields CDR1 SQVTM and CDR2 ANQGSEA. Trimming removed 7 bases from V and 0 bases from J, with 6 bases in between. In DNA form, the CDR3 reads TGCAGCGGGGCCCTGAACACTGAAGCTTTCTTT. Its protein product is CSGALNTEAFF.

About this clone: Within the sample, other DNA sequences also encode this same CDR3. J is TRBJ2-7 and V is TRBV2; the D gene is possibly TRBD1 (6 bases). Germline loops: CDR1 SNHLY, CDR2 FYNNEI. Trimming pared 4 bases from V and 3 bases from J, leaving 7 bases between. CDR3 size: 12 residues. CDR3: CASSARGYEQYF. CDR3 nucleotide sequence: TGTGCCAGCAGTGCCAGGGGCTACGAGCAGTACTTC.

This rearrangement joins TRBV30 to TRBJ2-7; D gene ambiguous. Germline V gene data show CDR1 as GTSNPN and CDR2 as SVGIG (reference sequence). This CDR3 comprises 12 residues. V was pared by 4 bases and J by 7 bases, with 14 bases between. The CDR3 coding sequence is TGTGCCTGGATCGACCGGAGCCGTGAGCAGTACTTC. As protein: CAWIDRSREQYF.

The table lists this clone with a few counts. The DNA of the CDR3 is TGCGCCAGCAGAACGACAGGGGGTGTCAATCAGCCCCAGCATTTT. Its protein product is CASRTTGGVNQPQHF. V is TRBV23-1 and J is TRBJ1-5; TRBD1 aligns across 9 bases. TRBV23-1 is an ORF, with its function uncertain. V gave up 6 bases and J gave up 3 bases; unmatched junction bases: 6. The CDR3 sequence is 15 residues long.

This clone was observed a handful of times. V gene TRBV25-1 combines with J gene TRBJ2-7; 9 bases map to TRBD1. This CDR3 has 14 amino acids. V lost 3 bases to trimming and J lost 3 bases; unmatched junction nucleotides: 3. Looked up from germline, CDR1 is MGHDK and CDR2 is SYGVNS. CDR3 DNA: TGTGCCAGCAGTGAGGACAGGGGCGGCTACGAGCAGTACTTC. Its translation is CASSEDRGGYEQYF.

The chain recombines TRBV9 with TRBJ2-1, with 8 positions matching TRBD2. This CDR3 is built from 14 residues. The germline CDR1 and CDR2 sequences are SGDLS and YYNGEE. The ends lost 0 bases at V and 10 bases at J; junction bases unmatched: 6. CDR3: CASSVVEAGAEQFF. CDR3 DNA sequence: TGTGCCAGCAGCGTAGTTGAAGCGGGAGCCGAGCAGTTCTTC.

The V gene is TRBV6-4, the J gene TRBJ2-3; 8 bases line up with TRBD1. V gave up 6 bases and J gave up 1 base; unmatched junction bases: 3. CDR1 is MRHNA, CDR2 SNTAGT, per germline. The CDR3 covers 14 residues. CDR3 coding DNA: TGTGCCAGCAGCTTGACAGGGGGCACAGATACGCAGTATTTT. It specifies CASSLTGGTDTQYF.

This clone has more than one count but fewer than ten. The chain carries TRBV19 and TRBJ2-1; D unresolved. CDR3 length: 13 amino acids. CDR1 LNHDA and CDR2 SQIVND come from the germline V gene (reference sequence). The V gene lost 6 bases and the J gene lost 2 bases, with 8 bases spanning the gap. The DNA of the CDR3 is TGTGCCAGTAGCCTGGGCCCCTACAATGAGCAGTTCTTC. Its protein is CASSLGPYNEQFF.

CDR3 sequence reads: CASSENTQETQYF. The DNA of the CDR3 is TGTGCCAGCAGTGAAAACACCCAAGAGACCCAGTACTTC. This chain connects TRBV2 to TRBJ2-5; no firm D call. The CDR3 sequence is 13 residues long. In germline, CDR1 is SNHLY, CDR2 FYNNEI. V was clipped by 2 bases and J by 1 base, with 5 bases between them.

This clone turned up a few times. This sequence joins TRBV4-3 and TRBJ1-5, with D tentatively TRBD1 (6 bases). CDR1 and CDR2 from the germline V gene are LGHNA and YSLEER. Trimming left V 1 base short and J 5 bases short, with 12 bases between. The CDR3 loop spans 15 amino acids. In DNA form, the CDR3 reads TGCGCCAGCAGCCAAGCCAGGGGCACCTATCAGCCCCAGCATTTT. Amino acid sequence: CASSQARGTYQPQHF.

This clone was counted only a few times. CDR3 DNA sequence: TGTGCCTGGAACACGCAGGGAGGTACTGAAGCTTTCTTT. Translating gives CAWNTQGGTEAFF. The rearrangement links TRBV30 to TRBJ1-1; maybe TRBD1 (5 bases). Deletions cut 4 bases from V and 5 bases from J, with 14 bases between. The CDR3 runs 13 residues. Germline V lookup: CDR1 GTSNPN, CDR2 SVGIG (reference sequence).

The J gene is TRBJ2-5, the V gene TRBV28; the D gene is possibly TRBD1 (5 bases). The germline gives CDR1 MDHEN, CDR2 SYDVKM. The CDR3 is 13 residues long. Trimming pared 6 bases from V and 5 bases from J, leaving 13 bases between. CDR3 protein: CASRTVGRETQYF. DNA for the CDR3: TGTGCCAGCAGGACAGTTGGGCGCGAGACCCAGTACTTC.